This paragraph reports one T cell receptor beta chain. Its matching antigen is unknown. The authors built TCR beta libraries using iRepertoire HTBI primers and Arm-PCR of CDR3 regions. TCRdb reprocessed the multiplex PCR reads via MiXCR and lists one record per CDR3 protein. This table has roughly 300,000 distinct CDR3 sequences, about 18% appearing once. The data stem from a study of regulatory T cells in long-lasting Graves disease. Study-level background: Graves' disease counted as persistent after over 5 years of antithyroid drugs with positive TSH receptor antibodies. Study findings and constraints: Repertoires from persistent disease leaned toward TRBV28, TRBJ1-2 and TRBJ2-5. TCR diversity was lower in persistent than newly diagnosed Graves' disease. Fewer public clonotypes were shared by new patients (approximately 970) than by persistent patients (around 2,900).

Time point denoted: persistent/refractory GD, antithyroid drugs over 5 years with positive TRAb. Researchers made the TCR library from RNA that was extracted from PBMCs. Germline CDR1 reads LGHNT; CDR2 reads FRNRAP. The CDR3 extends over 12 amino acids. V shed 2 bases and J shed 9 bases, with 9 bases lying between them. V is TRBV12-5 and J is TRBJ2-3, with D perhaps matching TRBD1 (6 bases). The source is a female donor with Graves disease. The specimen comprised peripheral blood mononuclear cells (PBMCs), sampled when the disease was refractory, from a patient treated with antithyroid drugs. CDR3 nucleotides: TGTGCTAGTGGTTTGTTCCAGGGGACGCAGTATTTT. Its translation: CASGLFQGTQYF.